A single sample is the source of the 17 T cell receptor beta chains below, sequenced in a study of CD8 T cells in Susac syndrome. RNA in amounts of about 0.5 to 1 ug was reverse transcribed with random hexamers. One entry per CDR3 protein results from TCRdb running MiXCR on the immunoSEQ multiplex PCR reads. The table shows some 180,000 distinct CDR3 sequences, with just under 95% occurring only once. Sequencing was carried out using CD4+ T cells from PBMCs. The receptors come from a human donor with Susac syndrome.

This clonotype was picked up a small number of times. DNA for the CDR3: TGTGCCTGGAACGCCGGGGGGGACGAGCAGTACTTC. This translates into CAWNAGGDEQYF. The rearrangement joins TRBV30 to TRBJ2-7, with 8 bases matching TRBD2. J was trimmed by 5 bases and V by 4 bases; bases with no gene match: 4. The CDR3 runs 12 residues. The germline V gene encodes CDR1 GTSNPN and CDR2 SVGIG (reference sequence).

This chain links TRBV5-4 with TRBJ2-1; D remains ambiguous. The CDR3 spans 16 residues. The V end was cut by 2 bases, the J end by 0 bases, with 12 bases between. Per germline, CDR1 SGHNT and CDR2 YYREEE (reference sequence). CDR3 DNA sequence: TGTGCCAGCAGCTTAGAGTGGGGTCGCTCCTACAATGAGCAGTTCTTC. Translating gives CASSLEWGRSYNEQFF.

This rearrangement joins TRBV4-2 to TRBJ1-4, with D perhaps matching TRBD1 (5 bases). The germline V gene encodes CDR1 LGHNA and CDR2 YNFKEQ. There are 19 residues in the CDR3. The ends were cut back, 4 bases at V and 7 bases at J, with 28 bases in the middle. DNA of the CDR3: TGTGCCAGCAGCCGGAACCCTAGCACAGGAACAACTTTCGGTGAAAAACTGTTTTTT. Translation gives CASSRNPSTGTTFGEKLFF.

V usage is TRBV11-2 and J usage is TRBJ1-2, with D unresolved. Germline CDR1 SGHAT, CDR2 FQNNGV. The CDR3 runs to 11 residues. V dropped 1 base and J dropped 7 bases, with 4 bases sitting between them. The CDR3 loop is CASSLVRGYTF. CDR3 nucleotide sequence: TGTGCCAGCAGCTTAGTGCGTGGCTACACCTTC.

The J gene is TRBJ1-6, the V gene TRBV14; a possible D gene is TRBD1 (5 bases). Germline loops: CDR1 SGHDN, CDR2 FVKESK. The CDR3 totals 16 residues. V shed 4 bases and J shed 9 bases, with 19 bases lying between them. CDR3 amino acids: CASSPTEGIRVSPLHF. The CDR3 DNA is TGTGCCAGCAGCCCTACTGAGGGGATCCGTGTTTCACCCCTCCACTTT.

The V and J genes are TRBV7-2 and TRBJ2-7; 11 bases are shared with TRBD2. V shed 0 bases and J 2 bases; nucleotides not matched to a gene: 3. Germline V gene data show CDR1 as SGHTA and CDR2 as FQGNSA. This CDR3 has 16 residues. Here the CDR3 DNA reads TGTGCCAGCAGCTTAGCGCTACTAGCGGGAGCCTACGAGCAGTACTTC. Residues: CASSLALLAGAYEQYF.

J is TRBJ2-1 and V is TRBV7-2; D uncertain. The CDR3 runs to 12 residues. Per the germline V gene, CDR1 is SGHTA and CDR2 is FQGNSA. V lost 0 bases and J lost 8, with 5 bases in between. CDR3: CASSLAVYEQFF. The CDR3 coding sequence is TGTGCCAGCAGCTTAGCGGTCTATGAGCAGTTCTTC. Full variable domain (missing parts from reference TRBV7-2 and TRBJ2-1): GAGVSQSPSNKVTEKGKDVELRCDPISGHTALYWYRQSLGQGLEFLIYFQGNSAPDKSGLPSDRFSAERTGGSVSTLTIQRTQQEDSAVYLCASSLAVYEQFFGPGTRLTVL.

The V and J genes are TRBV28 and TRBJ2-1; D perhaps matches TRBD1 (5 bases). CDR3 length: 12 residues. The V end lost 4 bases, the J end lost 12 bases, and 13 bases lay between the germline ends. Germline CDR1 is MDHEN and CDR2 is SYDVKM. The CDR3 sequence is CASSSRTLAQFF. CDR3 DNA: TGTGCCAGCAGTTCTAGGACATTGGCGCAGTTCTTC. Complete variable domain (other parts from reference TRBV28 and TRBJ2-1): DVKVTQSSRYLVKRTGEKVFLECVQDMDHENMFWYRQDPGLGLRLIYFSYDVKMKEKGDIPEGYSVSREKKERFSLILESASTNQTSMYLCASSSRTLAQFFGPGTRLTVL.

A single count supports this clonotype. CDR3 in amino acids: CASGGLGSNQPQHF. The CDR3 DNA reads TGTGCCAGTGGGGGACTGGGATCTAATCAGCCCCAGCATTTT. The chain combines TRBV19 with TRBJ1-5, with D tentatively TRBD1 (5 bases). Trimming removed 8 bases from V and 4 bases from J, with 15 bases in between. The CDR3 sequence is 14 residues long. CDR1 and CDR2 (germline): LNHDA, SQIVND (reference sequence).

This clonotype was detected only a few times. The J gene is TRBJ2-5, the V gene TRBV5-1; D is tentatively TRBD1 or TRBD2 (6 bases each). CDR1 and CDR2 from the germline V gene are SGHRS and YFSETQ. The CDR3 runs 15 residues. With 0 bases removed from V and 5 bases from J, the gap between germline ends came to 14 bases. CDR3 in DNA: TGCGCCAGCAGCTTGGATCCGGGGGCGAAGGAGACCCAGTACTTC. Amino acids: CASSLDPGAKETQYF.

The chain is built from TRBV29-1 and TRBJ2-5; 13 nucleotides line up with TRBD2. CDR3 length: 15 residues. Germline CDR1 and CDR2: SQVTM and ANQGSEA. V dropped 4 bases and J dropped 4; count of bases not matched to a gene: 6. CDR3 sequence: CSVGRGLAGVETQYF. CDR3 in DNA: TGCAGCGTTGGGAGAGGACTAGCGGGAGTAGAGACCCAGTACTTC.

The chain has TRBV18 and TRBJ2-3; D is uncertain. Germline V CDR1 and CDR2: KGHSH, LQKENI. The CDR3 loop spans 14 amino acids. V shed 2 bases and J shed 2 bases, with 8 bases lying between them. CDR3 amino acids: CASSPSLNTDTQYF. CDR3 nucleotides: TGTGCCAGCTCACCATCCCTCAACACAGATACGCAGTATTTT.

The chain joins TRBV6-5 to TRBJ1-1; D unclear. The CDR3 has 14 amino acids. CDR1 and CDR2 from the germline V gene are MNHEY and SVGAGI. Trimming took 7 bases from V and 0 from J, leaving 12 bases between them. CDR3 sequence reads: CASNKASMNTEAFF. The CDR3 DNA reads as TGTGCCAGCAATAAGGCAAGCATGAACACTGAAGCTTTCTTT.

J is TRBJ1-1 and V is TRBV12-5, with 9 bases fitting TRBD1. V gave up 0 bases and J gave up 7 bases; unmatched junction bases: 15. Germline assignment: CDR1 LGHNT and CDR2 FRNRAP. The CDR3 has 18 residues. The CDR3 sequence is CASGLVSFTGGDMDEAFF. CDR3 sequence (DNA): TGTGCTAGTGGTTTGGTATCGTTCACAGGGGGCGATATGGATGAAGCTTTCTTT.

The V call is TRBV7-8, the J call TRBJ1-5; TRBD1 aligns across 7 bases. The germline V gene has CDR1 SGHVS and CDR2 FQNEAQ. This CDR3 is built from 14 residues. V dropped 2 bases and J dropped 5; count of bases not matched to a gene: 3. CDR3 DNA: TGTGCCAGCAGCTTAAGGGGGCCCGATCAGCCCCAGCATTTT. This translates into CASSLRGPDQPQHF.

The chain couples TRBV15 to TRBJ2-1; D gene unclear. The CDR3 loop spans 13 amino acids. Trimming shortened V by 0 bases and J by 7 bases, and 7 bases separated the two germline ends. Germline V gene sequence: CDR1 LNHNV, CDR2 YYDKDF (reference sequence). CDR3 in amino acids: CATSRDQINEQFF. The CDR3 coding sequence is TGTGCCACCAGCAGAGACCAGATTAATGAGCAGTTCTTC.

The chain joins TRBV4-3 to TRBJ2-1, with TRBD2 identical over 7 bases. Germline lookup yields CDR1 LGHNA and CDR2 YSLEER. Trimming at V came to 0 bases and at J to 3 bases, leaving 8 bases not matched to a gene. The CDR3 length is 17 residues. CDR3 amino acids: CASSQDVGLVNYNEQFF. The DNA for the CDR3 is TGCGCCAGCAGCCAAGATGTTGGACTAGTGAACTACAATGAGCAGTTCTTC.